This TCR beta chain originates from a study of T cell repertoires in cytomegalovirus infection. Study overall: Selected CMV epitopes included recently identified HLA-C-restricted ones as well as well-studied HLA-B-restricted ones. Signatures in public TCR beta sequences pointed to both CMV infection and matching HLA type.

This clonotype was picked up a small number of times. What it binds is unknown. The CDR3 runs 14 residues. CDR1 and CDR2 (germline): ENHRY, SYGVKD. Trimming cost V 7 bases and J 0 bases, with 11 bases left between them. Findings and limits, study-wide: Within the response measured ex vivo, HLA-C-restricted CMV-specific TCR beta clonotypes were dominant.

MiXCR was run by TCRdb on the reads, yielding one entry per CDR3 protein. The data show 450,000 to 600,000 distinct CDR3 sequences, with about 33% seen just once and roughly 15% held by the top ten. The clonotype was recovered from a human donor in good health (CMV status not recorded). Some clones in this sample may be carry-over from other donors' samples. The gene calls are TRBV10-3 and TRBJ2-3; D gene uncertain. The sequences come from cultured PBMCs, collected from culture after CMV antigen stimulation. The DNA of the CDR3 is TGTGCCATCAAGATGACCGAGAGCACAGATACGCAGTATTTT. This translates into CAIKMTESTDTQYF.